A single sample is the source of the 29 T cell receptor beta chains below, sequenced in a study of OX40 agonist ivuxolimab in advanced cancers. Some clones are missing from TCRdb's copy, which holds only in-frame ones; the method was immunoSEQ multiplex PCR. Of 40,000 to 60,000 clones listed, about nine tenths are singletons. The specimen was CD4+ or CD8+ T cells sorted from blood, collected in a trial of the OX40 agonist ivuxolimab. All receptors come from an adult with an advanced solid tumor such as melanoma, head and neck, liver or kidney cancer.

The chain joins TRBV28 to TRBJ1-1; D might be TRBD1 (6 bases). Trimming pared 6 bases from V and 5 bases from J, leaving 16 bases between. Germline CDR1 reads MDHEN; CDR2 reads SYDVKM. This CDR3 has 14 residues. CDR3 protein: CASRAGGGGTEAFF. CDR3 nucleotides: TGTGCCAGCAGAGCAGGAGGGGGAGGGACTGAAGCTTTCTTT.

The chain recombines TRBV7-2 with TRBJ1-3, with 8 bases matching TRBD1. V was pared by 5 bases and J by 4 bases, with 7 bases of the junction left unmatched. Per the germline V gene, CDR1 is SGHTA and CDR2 is FQGNSA. The CDR3 runs 15 residues. This chain's CDR3 is CASSTDRGKGNTIYF. For the CDR3, the DNA is TGTGCCAGCAGCACCGACAGGGGAAAAGGAAACACCATATATTTT.

The rearrangement links TRBV7-2 to TRBJ1-6; 7 positions agree with TRBD1. Germline CDR1 reads SGHTA; CDR2 reads FQGNSA. V shed 7 bases, J shed 10 bases, and the junction held 10 bases outside the gene matches. The CDR3 totals 14 residues. Written as DNA, the CDR3 is TGTGCCAGCACCCCGGACAGGCGGCGATCACCCCTCCACTTT. Translated, it gives CASTPDRRRSPLHF.

The chain recombines TRBV6-5 with TRBJ2-7; tentatively, D is TRBD1 (5 bases). CDR3 length: 15 residues. V lost 4 bases and J lost 3, with 16 bases in between. The germline V gene encodes CDR1 MNHEY and CDR2 SVGAGI. CDR3 in amino acids: CASSFSLGESYEQYF. The CDR3 region has the DNA TGTGCCAGCAGTTTCAGCCTAGGGGAAAGCTACGAGCAGTACTTC.

The rearrangement uses TRBV19 and TRBJ1-5; 10 positions match TRBD1. CDR3 length: 18 residues. V trimming: 7 bases; J trimming: 2 bases; junction bases outside the gene matches: 14. From germline, CDR1 is LNHDA and CDR2 SQIVND (reference sequence). For the CDR3, the DNA is TGTGCCAGTACCAAGACGGTGGGGACAGGGGCCCGCAATCAGCCCCAGCATTTT. Translating gives CASTKTVGTGARNQPQHF.

The V gene is TRBV12-5, the J gene TRBJ1-3, with no clear D. Between the trimmed V and J ends, which lost 6 bases and 0 bases, there was a span of 9 bases. CDR3 length equals 14 residues. Germline-derived CDR1 and CDR2 are LGHNT and FRNRAP. CDR3: CASGPGGSGNTIYF. In DNA form, the CDR3 reads TGTGCTAGTGGCCCCGGCGGCTCTGGAAACACCATATATTTT.

V usage is TRBV27 and J usage is TRBJ2-7, with TRBD1 identical over 9 bases. Trimming removed 8 bases from V and 5 bases from J; junction bases left unmatched: 10. Germline-derived CDR1 and CDR2 are MNHEY and SMNVEV (reference sequence). This CDR3 comprises 14 residues. The CDR3 reads CASGRGDRAHEQYF. The CDR3 bases are TGTGCCAGCGGACGGGGGGACAGGGCCCACGAGCAGTACTTC.

V gene TRBV18 combines with J gene TRBJ1-2, with D tentatively TRBD1 (6 bases). The CDR3 is 19 amino acids. Per the germline V gene, CDR1 is KGHSH and CDR2 is LQKENI. Trimming took off 0 bases at V and 0 bases at J, with 20 bases between the two ends. In DNA, the CDR3 is TGTGCCAGCTCACCACCGTCTGGGACAACTTGGGGGGCTAACTATGGCTACACCTTC. Encoded protein: CASSPPSGTTWGANYGYTF.

V and J are TRBV2 and TRBJ2-2; D gene uncertain. The V gene's germline CDR1 is SNHLY and CDR2 FYNNEI. CDR3 length: 15 residues. V lost 4 bases to trimming and J lost 4 bases, with 13 bases between them. The CDR3 loop is CASSALVAVTGELFF. CDR3 nucleotides: TGTGCCAGCAGTGCTCTCGTGGCCGTCACCGGGGAGCTGTTTTTT.

This chain connects TRBV25-1 to TRBJ2-1, with a weak D call TRBD1 (5 bases). This CDR3 is 15 amino acids long. Germline V CDR1 and CDR2: MGHDK, SYGVNS. Trimming left V 2 bases short and J 5 bases short, with 13 bases between. CDR3 protein: CASSEIRGIHNEQFF. CDR3 in DNA: TGTGCCAGCAGTGAAATTAGGGGCATACACAATGAGCAGTTCTTC.

The V gene is TRBV9, the J gene TRBJ1-4; D is undetermined. Deletions cut 2 bases from V and 8 bases from J, with 10 bases between. The CDR3 covers 13 residues. Germline CDR1 SGDLS, CDR2 YYNGEE. CDR3 in DNA: TGTGCCAGCAGCGTCAGCCCCGGGGAAAAACTGTTTTTT. It encodes CASSVSPGEKLFF.

The chain carries TRBV27 and TRBJ2-7, with D hard to call. V shed 5 bases and J shed 6 bases, with 14 bases lying between them. The germline V gene has CDR1 MNHEY and CDR2 SMNVEV (reference sequence). There are 13 residues in the CDR3. The CDR3 loop reads CASSTQRPGEQYF. The CDR3 region has the DNA TGTGCCAGCAGTACCCAACGACCGGGCGAGCAGTACTTC.

The chain combines TRBV7-9 with TRBJ2-1; D gene uncertain. Looked up from germline, CDR1 is SEHNR and CDR2 is FQNEAQ (reference sequence). V gave up 3 bases and J gave up 8 bases, with 5 bases separating them. The CDR3 runs to 11 residues. The CDR3 spells CASSFVDEQFF. For the CDR3, the DNA is TGTGCCAGCAGCTTCGTCGATGAGCAGTTCTTC.

This clone was counted a few times. V usage is TRBV18 and J usage is TRBJ1-2; maybe TRBD1 (6 bases). The V end lost 5 bases, the J end lost 7 bases, and 17 bases lay between the germline ends. This CDR3 spans 14 amino acids. CDR1 and CDR2 from the germline V gene are KGHSH and LQKENI. CDR3 nucleotides: TGTGCCAGCTCAGCCGCTCTACAGGGTTTTGGCTACACCTTC. Its translation is CASSAALQGFGYTF.

The CDR3 DNA follows: TGTGCCAGCACCTATGGGCCGCAGTTCGAGCAGTACTTC. This encodes CASTYGPQFEQYF. V and J are TRBV6-6 and TRBJ2-7; D call uncertain. CDR1 MNHNY and CDR2 SVGAGI come from the germline V gene (reference sequence). This CDR3 region has 13 residues. V was pared by 7 bases and J by 6 bases, with 16 bases between.

V gene TRBV12-5 combines with J gene TRBJ2-5; 7 nucleotides line up with TRBD2. The end of the DNA is better explained by TRBJ2-7, so the J call may be wrong. The CDR3 runs 14 residues. The V gene's germline CDR1 is LGHNT and CDR2 FRNRAP. The chain's CDR3 is CASGPASGTYEQYF. Written as DNA, the CDR3 is TGTGCTAGTGGTCCCGCTAGCGGAACCTACGAGCAGTACTTC.

The chain links TRBV28 to TRBJ1-2, with D unclear. Trimming stripped 2 bases from V and 8 bases from J, with 6 bases between. CDR1 and CDR2 (germline): MDHEN, SYDVKM. This CDR3 comprises 11 residues. The CDR3 here is CASSLGRGYTF. The CDR3 nucleotides are TGTGCCAGCAGTTTAGGGAGGGGCTACACCTTC.

This chain connects TRBV19 to TRBJ2-2; 7 bases agree with TRBD1. V lost 5 bases and J lost 2; bases outside the gene matches: 8. Germline CDR1 LNHDA, CDR2 SQIVND (reference sequence). This CDR3 contains 16 residues. CDR3 DNA: TGTGCCAGTAGTTTTCAGGGACAGCTTAACACCGGGGAGCTGTTTTTT. This sequence encodes CASSFQGQLNTGELFF.

V usage is TRBV14 and J usage is TRBJ2-2, with 7 nucleotides matching TRBD2. The germline gives CDR1 SGHDN, CDR2 FVKESK. The CDR3 has 15 amino acids. J lost 6 bases, V lost 4 bases, and 8 bases had no gene match. The CDR3 loop reads CASSLVPGGSGELFF. In nucleotides, the CDR3 is TGTGCCAGCAGCCTCGTCCCGGGAGGCTCCGGGGAGCTGTTTTTT.

The J gene is TRBJ2-5, the V gene TRBV28, with TRBD2 matching over 10 bases. Germline CDR1 reads MDHEN; CDR2 reads SYDVKM. V was pared by 1 base and J by 5 bases, with 4 bases of the junction left unmatched. The CDR3 runs 15 residues. The CDR3 DNA reads as TGTGCCAGCAGTTTATATAGCGGGGGGCGGGAGACCCAGTACTTC. As protein: CASSLYSGGRETQYF.

V usage is TRBV11-3 and J usage is TRBJ2-3; 8 bases agree with TRBD2. CDR3 length: 15 amino acids. The junction had 10 bases not matched to a gene; V was cut back by 6 bases and J by 5 bases. CDR1 and CDR2 (germline): SGHNT, YENEEA. CDR3 bases: TGTGCCAGCAGGGGGACTAGAGGAGGGATAGATACGCAGTATTTT. It encodes CASRGTRGGIDTQYF.

The J gene is TRBJ2-2, the V gene TRBV7-9; no firm D call. Per germline, CDR1 SEHNR and CDR2 FQNEAQ (reference sequence). The CDR3 extends over 12 amino acids. Between the trimmed V and J ends, which lost 4 bases and 5 bases, there was a span of 5 bases. CDR3 protein: CASSSSTGELFF. The CDR3 DNA reads as TGTGCCAGCAGCTCGAGTACCGGGGAGCTGTTTTTT.

This chain joins TRBV19 and TRBJ2-7; 7 positions match TRBD1. J gave up 0 bases and V 6 bases, and 8 bases lay outside the gene matches. The CDR3 sequence is 15 residues long. The germline V gene encodes CDR1 LNHDA and CDR2 SQIVND (reference sequence). The CDR3 here is CASSGTAPYSYEQYF. In DNA form, the CDR3 reads TGTGCCAGTAGCGGGACAGCCCCTTACTCCTACGAGCAGTACTTC. Looking up the rest from reference TRBV19 and TRBJ2-7 gives the full variable domain: DGGITQSPKYLFRKEGQNVTLSCEQNLNHDAMYWYRQDPGQGLRLIYYSQIVNDFQKGDIAEGYSVSREKKESFPLTVTSAQKNPTAFYLCASSGTAPYSYEQYFGPGTRLTVT.

The rearrangement uses TRBV29-1 and TRBJ1-1; 8 bases map to TRBD1. Germline V gene lookup returns CDR1 SQVTM and CDR2 ANQGSEA. V lost 7 bases and J lost 1; bases outside the gene matches: 2. The CDR3 extends over 12 amino acids. The CDR3 here is CSAGQGNTEAFF. CDR3 in DNA: TGCAGCGCCGGACAGGGGAACACTGAAGCTTTCTTT.

The chain carries TRBV6-6 and TRBJ2-2; D may correspond to TRBD1 or TRBD2 (5 bases each). The CDR3 consists of 13 residues. Germline-derived CDR1 and CDR2 are MNHNY and SVGAGI (reference sequence). Trimming stripped 6 bases from V and 6 bases from J, with 11 bases between. This CDR3 is CASRIRGAGELFF. CDR3 bases: TGTGCCAGCAGGATTCGAGGGGCCGGGGAGCTGTTTTTT.

This rearrangement joins TRBV7-2 to TRBJ1-1; 7 bases are a match to TRBD1. The germline V gene encodes CDR1 SGHTA and CDR2 FQGNSA. The CDR3 length is 14 residues. J was trimmed by 1 base and V by 4 bases; bases with no gene match: 3. The CDR3 loop reads CASSWDRENTEAFF. Written as DNA, the CDR3 is TGTGCCAGCAGCTGGGACAGAGAGAACACTGAAGCTTTCTTT.

The J gene is TRBJ1-5, the V gene TRBV30; D ambiguous. Germline-derived CDR1 and CDR2 are GTSNPN and SVGIG (reference sequence). V lost 6 bases and J 6 bases, leaving 15 bases between the germline ends. The CDR3 runs to 13 residues. CDR3: CACRAQGLQPQHF. The DNA of the CDR3 is TGTGCCTGTCGGGCCCAAGGGCTTCAGCCCCAGCATTTT.

The CDR3 protein is CASSFGTAYEQYF. The CDR3 DNA sequence: TGCGCCAGCAGCTTCGGGACCGCTTACGAGCAGTACTTC. J is TRBJ2-7 and V is TRBV5-1; D possibly matches TRBD1 or TRBD2 (5 bases each). CDR1 SGHRS and CDR2 YFSETQ come from the germline V gene. V was pared by 2 bases and J by 4 bases, with 10 bases between. The CDR3 has 13 amino acids.

The genes are TRBV11-3 and TRBJ2-3, with TRBD1 as a possible D gene (6 bases). Between the trimmed V and J ends, which lost 5 bases and 5 bases, there was a span of 17 bases. The CDR3 loop spans 15 amino acids. Germline lookup yields CDR1 SGHNT and CDR2 YENEEA. CDR3 sequence: CASSPQGGRGDTQYF. CDR3 bases: TGTGCCAGCAGCCCACAAGGGGGAAGGGGAGATACGCAGTATTTT.